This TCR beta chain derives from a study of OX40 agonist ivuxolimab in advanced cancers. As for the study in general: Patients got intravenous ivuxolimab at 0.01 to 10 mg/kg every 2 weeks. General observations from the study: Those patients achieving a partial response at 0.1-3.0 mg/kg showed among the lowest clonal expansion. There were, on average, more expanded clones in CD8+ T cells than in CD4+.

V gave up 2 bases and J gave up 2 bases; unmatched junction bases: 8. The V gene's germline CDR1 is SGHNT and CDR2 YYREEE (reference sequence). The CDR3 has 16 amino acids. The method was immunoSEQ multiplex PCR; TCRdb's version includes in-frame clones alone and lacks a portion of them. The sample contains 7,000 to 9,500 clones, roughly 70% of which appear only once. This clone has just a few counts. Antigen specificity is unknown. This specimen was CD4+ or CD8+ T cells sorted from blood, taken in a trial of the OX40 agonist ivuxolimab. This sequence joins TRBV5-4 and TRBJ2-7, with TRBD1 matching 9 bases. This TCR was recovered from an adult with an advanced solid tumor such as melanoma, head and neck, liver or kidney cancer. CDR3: CASSFLGQGIPYEQYF. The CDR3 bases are TGTGCCAGCAGCTTTCTAGGACAGGGGATACCCTACGAGCAGTACTTC. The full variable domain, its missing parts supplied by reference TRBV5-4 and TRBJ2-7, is ETGVTQSPTHLIKTRGQQVTLRCSSQSGHNTVSWYQQALGQGPQFIFQYYREEENGRGNFPPRFSGLQFPNYSSELNVNALELDDSALYLCASSFLGQGIPYEQYFGPGTRLTVT.